These T cell receptor beta chains were read from a single sample in a study of T cells in Graves' hyperthyroidism and ophthalmopathy. TCRdb redid the calling of the multiplex PCR reads with MiXCR, one entry per CDR3 protein. The data contain around 300,000 distinct CDR3 sequences, roughly a fifth of them singletons. Sequencing was performed on blood. The receptors here all came from a man aged 45-65 years with Graves' ophthalmopathy. The CDR3 runs from the conserved cysteine through the conserved F or W. The D gene is left open where the match is weak. For some rows the clone size is stated as once, few or many, or as a class when expanded; others skip it.

v_gene	abundance	d_gene	j_gene	CDR3aa	CDR3nt
TRBV2	-	-	TRBJ1-5	CASTTIRGPQHF	TGTGCCAGCACCACGATCCGGGGGCCCCAGCATTTT
TRBV20-1	many	-	TRBJ2-7	CSARGGDSPFYEQYF	TGCAGTGCTAGAGGGGGGGACAGTCCCTTCTACGAGCAGTACTTC
TRBV15	few	-	TRBJ1-5	CATSSSINQPQHF	TGTGCCACCAGCTCTAGTATCAATCAGCCCCAGCATTTT
TRBV7-9	-	-	TRBJ2-5	CASSFFGGETQYF	TGTGCCAGCAGCTTTTTCGGGGGAGAGACCCAGTACTTC
TRBV20-1	-	-	TRBJ2-3	CSARDVGPSWRGSTDTQYF	TGCAGTGCTAGAGATGTGGGGCCCTCTTGGCGGGGTAGCACAGATACGCAGTATTTT
TRBV20-1	-	TRBD2	TRBJ2-1	CSGTSGRPNEQFF	TGCAGTGGCACTAGCGGGAGGCCCAATGAGCAGTTCTTC
TRBV6-2/TRBV6-3	few	TRBD2	TRBJ2-5	CASSPGLAMGETQYF	TGTGCCAGCAGTCCGGGACTAGCGATGGGAGAGACCCAGTACTTC
TRBV30	many	-	TRBJ2-7	CAWSPRGGVIYEQYF	TGTGCCTGGAGCCCCCGTGGAGGGGTCATCTACGAGCAGTACTTC
TRBV3-1	few	-	TRBJ2-5	CASSPGWTRGETQYF	TGTGCCAGCAGCCCCGGGTGGACCCGAGGGGAGACCCAGTACTTC
TRBV13	few	TRBD2	TRBJ2-2	CASSLRSGKGTGELFF	TGTGCCAGCAGCTTAAGAAGCGGGAAGGGCACCGGGGAGCTGTTTTTT
TRBV6-2/TRBV6-3	-	-	TRBJ2-5	CASSYGGLGEETQYF	TGTGCCAGCAGTTATGGGGGTCTTGGAGAAGAGACCCAGTACTTC
TRBV20-1	-	-	TRBJ1-6	CSAQREQNSPLHF	TGCAGTGCTCAGAGGGAGCAGAATTCACCCCTCCACTTT
TRBV14	-	-	TRBJ2-4	CASSQQGRGIQYF	TGTGCCAGCAGCCAACAGGGCAGGGGCATTCAGTACTTC
TRBV12-3/TRBV12-4	few	TRBD1	TRBJ1-6	CASSPGGQGGSPLHF	TGTGCCAGCAGCCCAGGGGGACAGGGGGGTTCACCCCTCCACTTT
TRBV20-1	few	-	TRBJ2-7	CSASPLMGSSYEQYF	TGCAGTGCCAGCCCCCTGATGGGGAGCTCCTACGAGCAGTACTTC
TRBV28	few	-	TRBJ1-4	CASSPSTGPSEKLFF	TGTGCCAGCAGTCCATCCACAGGGCCAAGCGAAAAACTGTTTTTT
TRBV12-3/TRBV12-4	once	-	TRBJ2-5	CASSFTGPLQETQYF	TGTGCCAGCAGTTTTACAGGGCCCCTCCAAGAGACCCAGTACTTC
TRBV6-6	few	TRBD1	TRBJ1-1	CASSYSGGQGLNTEAFF	TGTGCCAGCAGTTACTCCGGGGGACAGGGTTTGAACACTGAAGCTTTCTTT
TRBV9	-	TRBD2	TRBJ2-7	CASSVGGGSSDEQYF	TGTGCCAGCAGCGTAGGGGGCGGGAGCTCCGACGAGCAGTACTTC
TRBV27	many	-	TRBJ2-7	CASSFKAGGQSYEQYF	TGTGCCAGCAGTTTCAAAGCAGGAGGGCAATCTTACGAGCAGTACTTC
TRBV10-1	few	-	TRBJ1-3	CATGTSGNTIYF	TGCGCCACCGGGACATCTGGAAACACCATATATTTT
TRBV18	many	-	TRBJ2-1	CASSPRGSSEQFF	TGTGCCAGCTCACCTCGGGGGAGCTCTGAGCAGTTCTTC
TRBV6-1	few	TRBD2	TRBJ2-3	CASIAGGSTDTQYF	TGTGCCAGCATAGCGGGAGGGAGCACAGATACGCAGTATTTT
TRBV13	many	-	TRBJ2-7	CASSSRRTGNYEQYF	TGTGCCAGCAGCTCGCGGCGAACCGGGAACTACGAGCAGTACTTC
TRBV10-3	many	-	TRBJ1-1	CAISESNARRDEAFF	TGTGCCATCAGTGAGTCTAATGCAAGACGGGATGAAGCTTTCTTT
TRBV12-3/TRBV12-4	many	-	TRBJ2-5	CASSPRAVQETQYF	TGTGCCAGCAGTCCTCGTGCCGTTCAAGAGACCCAGTACTTC
TRBV7-8	many	TRBD2	TRBJ2-7	CASSLARLAAEQYF	TGTGCCAGCAGCTTAGCTAGGCTAGCGGCCGAGCAGTACTTC
TRBV16	few	-	TRBJ2-3	CASSQFRRTTDTQYF	TGTGCCAGCAGCCAATTTAGACGGACCACAGATACGCAGTATTTT
TRBV18	many	-	TRBJ2-5	CASSPGDVTQYF	TGTGCCAGCTCACCCGGGGACGTGACCCAGTACTTC
TRBV7-2	-	TRBD1	TRBJ1-5	CASSPSAGTGYQPQHF	TGTGCCAGCAGCCCCTCAGCCGGGACAGGGTATCAGCCCCAGCATTTT
TRBV28	-	TRBD1	TRBJ1-4	CASSPLGQGAWEKLFF	TGTGCCAGCAGTCCCCTCGGACAGGGGGCGTGGGAAAAACTGTTTTTT
TRBV5-6	few	-	TRBJ2-2	CASSFAVDGELFF	TGTGCCAGCAGCTTCGCTGTTGACGGGGAGCTGTTTTTT
TRBV29-1	few	TRBD2	TRBJ2-2	CSVEGPTSGRTGELFF	TGCAGCGTTGAAGGCCCTACTAGCGGGAGGACCGGGGAGCTGTTTTTT
TRBV11-2	many	-	TRBJ1-3	CASSLAVGLTGNTIYF	TGTGCCAGCAGCTTAGCGGTGGGGCTGACTGGAAACACCATATATTTT
TRBV20-1	-	-	TRBJ2-2	CSATRDPNTGELFF	TGCAGTGCTACGAGGGACCCCAACACCGGGGAGCTGTTTTTT
TRBV18	many	TRBD1	TRBJ1-2	CASSRGQGGDYGYTF	TGTGCCAGCTCACGCGGACAGGGCGGTGACTATGGCTACACCTTC
TRBV6-2/TRBV6-3	-	-	TRBJ2-1	CASSYGGASCNEQFF	TGTGCCAGCAGTTACGGGGGGGCAAGCTGCAATGAGCAGTTCTTC
TRBV5-4	-	-	TRBJ2-1	CASSLSGVSNEQFF	TGTGCCAGCAGCTTGAGTGGGGTCAGTAATGAGCAGTTCTTC
TRBV6-1	-	-	TRBJ1-1	CASADGGHPVTEAFF	TGTGCCAGCGCTGATGGTGGCCATCCTGTCACTGAAGCTTTCTTT
TRBV5-1	many	-	TRBJ2-2	CASRDDANTGELFF	TGCGCCAGCAGGGACGACGCGAACACCGGGGAGCTGTTTTTT
TRBV5-1	-	-	TRBJ2-3	CASSLAVTDTQYF	TGCGCCAGCAGCTTGGCGGTCACAGATACGCAGTATTTT
TRBV19	-	-	TRBJ2-1	CASKSAFSYNEQFF	TGTGCCAGTAAAAGCGCTTTCTCCTACAATGAGCAGTTCTTC
TRBV20-1	few	-	TRBJ1-5	CSASNRDYSNQPQHF	TGCAGTGCTAGTAACAGGGATTATAGCAATCAGCCCCAGCATTTT
TRBV9	-	-	TRBJ1-1	CASSVAAWDAGTEAFF	TGTGCCAGCAGCGTGGCCGCGTGGGACGCGGGGACTGAAGCTTTCTTT
TRBV27	-	-	TRBJ2-2	CASSSTTMNTGELVF	TGTGCCAGCAGTTCAACAACGATGAACACCGGGGAGCTGGTTTTT
TRBV7-8	many	TRBD2	TRBJ2-1	CASSLSGGQFF	TGTGCCAGCAGCCTTAGCGGGGGGCAGTTCTTC
TRBV3-1	many	TRBD1	TRBJ1-1	CASSADRLNTEAFF	TGTGCCAGCAGCGCGGACAGGTTGAACACTGAAGCTTTCTTT
TRBV30	many	-	TRBJ2-1	CAWSPGSSYNEQFF	TGTGCCTGGAGCCCCGGGAGCTCCTACAATGAGCAGTTCTTC
TRBV7-9	-	-	TRBJ2-3	CASSSPGTDTQYF	TGTGCCAGCAGCTCCCCGGGCACAGATACGCAGTATTTT
TRBV29-1	-	TRBD1	TRBJ2-7	CSAGEGAATKQYF	TGCAGCGCAGGAGAGGGGGCCGCTACCAAGCAGTACTTC
TRBV5-1	-	-	TRBJ2-2	CASSLGLAGAGELFF	TGCGCCAGCAGCTTGGGACTAGCAGGGGCCGGGGAGCTGTTTTTT
TRBV7-3	many	TRBD1	TRBJ2-3	CASSLQGAGLPLDSTDTQYF	TGTGCCAGCAGCTTACAGGGGGCGGGACTCCCACTAGATAGCACAGATACGCAGTATTTT
TRBV2	-	TRBD2	TRBJ2-7	CASRMGLAGVVHEQYF	TGTGCCAGCAGGATGGGACTAGCGGGAGTAGTCCACGAGCAGTACTTC
TRBV3-1	many	TRBD1	TRBJ2-5	CASSPSGTGGQETQYF	TGTGCCAGCAGCCCCTCTGGGACAGGGGGCCAGGAGACCCAGTACTTC
TRBV5-4	-	-	TRBJ2-7	CASSYGGRAIEQYF	TGTGCCAGCAGCTACGGGGGGCGCGCCATCGAGCAGTACTTC
TRBV5-1	many	-	TRBJ1-4	CASSLGSNEKLFF	TGCGCCAGCAGCTTGGGATCAAATGAAAAACTGTTTTTT
TRBV24-1	-	TRBD1	TRBJ2-7	CATSDPGQTPYEQYF	TGTGCCACCAGTGATCCGGGACAGACCCCCTACGAGCAGTACTTC